This T cell receptor (beta chain) was recovered during a study of T-cell memory formation after mild COVID-19. TCRdb redid the calling of the 5' RACE reads with MiXCR, one entry per CDR3 protein. Here the sample spans under 450,000 distinct CDR3 sequences, under 15% being singletons. In its sample, this clonotype was seen many times. The sample consisted of PBMCs or a T cell subset sorted from them (not recorded which). This receptor was identified in a man between 18 and 35 years old who had mild COVID-19 (a few samples of this study predate the infection). Cell type and time point are not known.

The CDR3 DNA reads TGCGCCAGCAGCCAGATGGATGGAGATACGCAGTATTTT. Its translation: CASSQMDGDTQYF. V is TRBV5-1 and J is TRBJ2-3; D ambiguous. This CDR3 is 13 amino acids long. Germline V gene lookup returns CDR1 SGHRS and CDR2 YFSETQ. V dropped 4 bases and J dropped 5 bases, with 11 bases sitting between them. Full variable domain (remainder filled in from reference TRBV5-1 and TRBJ2-3): KAGVTQTPRYLIKTRGQQVTLSCSPISGHRSVSWYQQTPGQGLQFLFEYFSETQRNKGNFPGRFSGRQFSNSRSEMNVSTLELGDSALYLCASSQMDGDTQYFGPGTRLTVL.